Below, 30 T cell receptor beta chains from the same sample are listed, as sequenced in a study of cytomegalovirus exposure and HLA in healthy donors. The primer mix had 60 Vbeta and 13 Jbeta primers. Clones were sequenced by immunoSEQ multiplex PCR, and TCRdb holds only the in-frame ones, with some missing. The sample yields more than 45,000 clones, of which the top ten take up under 2.5%. The material sequenced was PBMCs. The receptors originated from a woman aged 40-49 years in good health and CMV-seronegative.

The rearrangement links TRBV29-1 to TRBJ1-1; D is uncertain. CDR1 and CDR2 from the germline V gene are SQVTM and ANQGSEA. The germline V and J ends were trimmed by 6 bases and 8 bases, with 13 bases remaining between them. CDR3 length: 11 amino acids. Written as DNA, the CDR3 is TGCAGCGTCCATTCGGGTCGGGAAGCTTTCTTT. It codes for CSVHSGREAFF. Based on the CDR3 plus reference TRBV29-1 and TRBJ1-1, the full variable domain is SAVISQKPSRDICQRGTSLTIQCQVDSQVTMMFWYRQQPGQSLTLIATANQGSEATYESGFVIDKFPISRPNLTFSTLTVSNMSPEDSSIYLCSVHSGREAFFGQGTRLTVV.

V is TRBV7-9 and J is TRBJ1-2; a possible D gene is TRBD1 (6 bases). The CDR3 has 14 amino acids. Germline loops: CDR1 SEHNR, CDR2 FQNEAQ (reference sequence). Deletions cut 2 bases from V and 6 bases from J, with 13 bases between. CDR3 residues: CASSLSGHSHGYTF. The CDR3 DNA is TGTGCCAGCAGCTTATCGGGACATTCCCATGGCTACACCTTC.

J is TRBJ1-4 and V is TRBV4-1; 8 nucleotides match TRBD1. Unmatched junction bases numbered 8, after V lost 3 bases and J lost 8 bases. Germline V gene sequence: CDR1 MGHRA, CDR2 YSYEKL. This CDR3 is 15 amino acids long. This chain's CDR3 is CASSHPGQGVEKLFF. CDR3 bases: TGCGCCAGCAGCCATCCAGGACAGGGAGTAGAAAAACTGTTTTTT.

J is TRBJ1-5 and V is TRBV27, with unresolved D. This CDR3 has 15 residues. Trimming took off 0 bases at V and 2 bases at J, with 8 bases between the two ends. The germline V gene has CDR1 MNHEY and CDR2 SMNVEV (reference sequence). The CDR3 DNA reads TGTGCCAGCAGTTTATCCCTCCCGGGCAATCAGCCCCAGCATTTT. It is translated as CASSLSLPGNQPQHF.

CDR3 in DNA: TGCGCCAGCAGCTCCCCTACAACAGGGGTAAGAGGGGATGGCTACACCTTC. Translated: CASSSPTTGVRGDGYTF. V usage is TRBV5-1 and J usage is TRBJ1-2; TRBD1 matches at 7 bases. This CDR3 has 17 residues. CDR1 is SGHRS and CDR2 is YFSETQ in the germline V gene. Trimming cost V 3 bases and J 6 bases; bases outside gene matches: 17. The whole variable domain, filled in from reference TRBV5-1 and TRBJ1-2, reads KAGVTQTPRYLIKTRGQQVTLSCSPISGHRSVSWYQQTPGQGLQFLFEYFSETQRNKGNFPGRFSGRQFSNSRSEMNVSTLELGDSALYLCASSSPTTGVRGDGYTFGSGTRLTVV.

The chain joins TRBV20-1 to TRBJ1-2; tentatively, D is TRBD1 (5 bases). Germline loops: CDR1 DFQATT, CDR2 SNEGSKA (reference sequence). The CDR3 has 11 residues. CDR3 coding DNA: TGCATGGGGCCGTGGAACTATGGCTACACCTTC. This encodes CMGPWNYGYTF.

The chain has TRBV13 and TRBJ2-1; perhaps TRBD1 as D (6 bases). The V gene's germline CDR1 is PRHDT and CDR2 FYEKMQ (reference sequence). V lost 5 bases, J lost 6 bases, and 8 bases lay in between. This CDR3 contains 12 residues. CDR3 nucleotide sequence: TGTGCCAGCAGCCGAGGGGGCAATGAGCAGTTCTTC. It specifies CASSRGGNEQFF.

The chain joins TRBV5-1 to TRBJ1-2; D call uncertain. The V end lost 4 bases, the J end lost 2 bases, and 9 bases lay between the germline ends. Germline V CDR1 and CDR2: SGHRS, YFSETQ. This CDR3 region has 13 residues. The CDR3 sequence: CASSLRANYGYTF. The CDR3 DNA reads as TGCGCCAGCAGCCTGAGGGCCAACTATGGCTACACCTTC. The full variable domain, its missing parts supplied by reference TRBV5-1 and TRBJ1-2, is KAGVTQTPRYLIKTRGQQVTLSCSPISGHRSVSWYQQTPGQGLQFLFEYFSETQRNKGNFPGRFSGRQFSNSRSEMNVSTLELGDSALYLCASSLRANYGYTFGSGTRLTVV.

This rearrangement joins TRBV7-2 to TRBJ2-7, with unresolved D. V lost 5 bases, J lost 0 bases, and 11 bases lay in between. CDR1 SGHTA and CDR2 FQGNSA come from the germline V gene. This CDR3 region has 14 residues. The CDR3 DNA sequence: TGTGCCAGCAGCCCCGCCGCCAGCTCCTACGAGCAGTACTTC. This gives the protein CASSPAASSYEQYF.

J is TRBJ2-5 and V is TRBV9; TRBD1 matches 11 bases. Germline CDR1 reads SGDLS; CDR2 reads YYNGEE. J lost 7 bases, V lost 3 bases, and 2 bases had no gene match. This CDR3 region has 13 residues. CDR3 sequence (DNA): TGTGCCAGCAGCGCGGGACAGGGGGGGACCCAGTACTTC. Translation: CASSAGQGGTQYF. Looking up the rest from reference TRBV9 and TRBJ2-5 gives the full variable domain: DSGVTQTPKHLITATGQRVTLRCSPRSGDLSVYWYQQSLDQGLQFLIQYYNGEERAKGNILERFSAQQFPDLHSELNLSSLELGDSALYFCASSAGQGGTQYFGPGTRLLVL.

The rearrangement links TRBV5-1 to TRBJ1-1; D unclear. There are 15 residues in the CDR3. The V gene's germline CDR1 is SGHRS and CDR2 YFSETQ. Trimming shortened V by 0 bases and J by 5 bases, and 14 bases separated the two germline ends. The CDR3 here is CASSLGGIGETEAFF. The CDR3 coding sequence is TGCGCCAGCAGCTTGGGAGGGATTGGGGAGACTGAAGCTTTCTTT.

J is TRBJ2-7 and V is TRBV19; 10 bases line up with TRBD1. CDR3 length: 18 residues. With V trimmed by 4 bases and J by 0 bases, 12 bases remained unmatched. Germline values: CDR1 LNHDA, CDR2 SQIVND (reference sequence). CDR3 protein: CASSTYGTGVGGSYEQYF. The CDR3 coding sequence is TGTGCCAGTAGTACTTATGGGACAGGGGTTGGAGGCTCCTACGAGCAGTACTTC. Complete variable domain (other parts from reference TRBV19 and TRBJ2-7): DGGITQSPKYLFRKEGQNVTLSCEQNLNHDAMYWYRQDPGQGLRLIYYSQIVNDFQKGDIAEGYSVSREKKESFPLTVTSAQKNPTAFYLCASSTYGTGVGGSYEQYFGPGTRLTVT.

The genes are TRBV7-2 and TRBJ2-7; D gene uncertain. Germline CDR1 and CDR2: SGHTA and FQGNSA. The CDR3 is made up of 14 amino acids. V lost 4 bases, J lost 1 base, and 11 bases lay in between. CDR3 protein: CASSSRRSSYEQYF. CDR3 bases: TGTGCCAGCAGCTCTAGACGGAGTTCCTACGAGCAGTACTTC.

The genes are TRBV5-1 and TRBJ2-5; 8 bases align to TRBD1. The CDR3 is 15 amino acids. CDR1 is SGHRS and CDR2 is YFSETQ in the germline V gene. V dropped 2 bases and J dropped 4; count of bases not matched to a gene: 7. CDR3 residues: CASSLRTGIGETQYF. CDR3 nucleotides: TGCGCCAGCAGCTTAAGGACAGGGATAGGAGAGACCCAGTACTTC.

The V and J genes are TRBV9 and TRBJ2-5, with TRBD2 identical over 13 bases. V lost 3 bases, J lost 0 bases, and 2 bases stayed unmatched. CDR3 length equals 16 residues. The germline V gene encodes CDR1 SGDLS and CDR2 YYNGEE. The CDR3 sequence is CASSGTSGGYQETQYF. CDR3 sequence (DNA): TGTGCCAGCAGCGGGACTAGCGGGGGCTACCAAGAGACCCAGTACTTC.

V usage is TRBV20-1 and J usage is TRBJ1-2; no firm D call. V was pared by 6 bases and J by 4 bases, with 9 bases between. Germline assignment: CDR1 DFQATT and CDR2 SNEGSKA (reference sequence). The CDR3 runs to 11 residues. The CDR3 loop is CSAVLSYGYTF. CDR3 DNA sequence: TGCAGTGCCGTTCTTAGCTATGGCTACACCTTC.

To note about this clone: At one end, the junction sequence differs from germline, possibly due to a read error. The rearrangement links TRBV7-7 to TRBJ2-1, with 7 bases aligning to TRBD2. The CDR3 is 15 residues long. The germline CDR1 and CDR2 sequences are SSHAT and FNYEAQ (reference sequence). The CDR3 bases are TGTGCTAGCAGCCGGCTGGCAGGGACTAACAATGAGCAGTTCTTC. Encoded protein: CASSRLAGTNNEQFF.

V gene TRBV14 combines with J gene TRBJ2-1; the D gene is possibly TRBD2 (6 bases). Germline-derived CDR1 and CDR2 are SGHDN and FVKESK. Deletions cut 8 bases from V and 7 bases from J, with 15 bases between. The CDR3 consists of 13 residues. The CDR3 DNA follows: TGTGCCAGCTCAGCTCTGCGGGATAATGAGCAGTTCTTC. It translates to CASSALRDNEQFF.

The gene calls are TRBV9 and TRBJ1-6; D is unresolved. The V end was cut by 1 base, the J end by 7 bases, with 9 bases between. The V gene's germline CDR1 is SGDLS and CDR2 YYNGEE. There are 14 residues in the CDR3. This CDR3 reads CASSVQVSNSPLHF. CDR3 bases: TGTGCCAGCAGCGTACAGGTCTCGAATTCACCCCTCCACTTT.

The CDR3 here is CASSPGRGHEQYF. CDR3 nucleotide sequence: TGTGCCAGCAGCCCGGGCAGGGGCCACGAGCAGTACTTC. The chain uses TRBV7-3 and TRBJ2-7; the D gene is possibly TRBD1 (6 bases). Trimming pared 5 bases from V and 5 bases from J, leaving 13 bases between. The CDR3 sequence is 13 residues long. The germline V gene has CDR1 SGHTA and CDR2 FQGTGA.

The rearrangement uses TRBV5-1 and TRBJ1-1; TRBD1 matches 11 bases. The CDR3 sequence is 18 residues long. Trimming removed 4 bases from V and 0 bases from J; junction bases left unmatched: 11. CDR1 and CDR2 (germline): SGHRS, YFSETQ. The CDR3 bases are TGCGCCAGCAGCCTGGGACAGGGGGTGAGCTTGGTGAACACTGAAGCTTTCTTT. Amino acids: CASSLGQGVSLVNTEAFF.

With respect to this clone: A junction boundary mismatches the germline segment, possibly from a read error. This chain uses TRBV30 with TRBJ2-1; 15 nucleotides line up with TRBD2. The CDR3 runs 15 residues. CDR1 is GTSNPN, CDR2 SVGIG, per germline (reference sequence). As DNA, the CDR3 is TGTGCCGGGAGCCACAAAGGACTAGCGGGAGGGTCCCAGTTCTTC. Its translation: CAGSHKGLAGGSQFF.

The chain joins TRBV29-1 to TRBJ1-2; no reliable D call. With 6 bases removed from V and 8 bases from J, the gap between germline ends came to 13 bases. Germline CDR1 and CDR2: SQVTM and ANQGSEA. This CDR3 comprises 11 residues. The CDR3 coding sequence is TGCAGCGTATACGCAGTTCGAGGCTACACCTTC. Protein product: CSVYAVRGYTF.

J is TRBJ1-1 and V is TRBV6-5; D unresolved. Trimming left V 6 bases short and J 3 bases short, with 11 bases between. The CDR3 has 13 residues. Germline CDR1 MNHEY, CDR2 SVGAGI. DNA of the CDR3: TGTGCCAGCAGGCTAAGCAGGTACACTGAAGCTTTCTTT. It yields the protein CASRLSRYTEAFF.

The CDR3, as DNA: TGTGCCAGCAGATCCGGGGATCAGCCCCAGCATTTT. Translated, it gives CASRSGDQPQHF. The chain employs TRBV6-5 and TRBJ1-5; no reliable D call. This CDR3 region has 12 residues. In germline, CDR1 is MNHEY, CDR2 SVGAGI. V shed 6 bases and J shed 5 bases, with 8 bases lying between them.

For this clone: A read error may produce the germline difference seen at one junction end. The CDR3 DNA follows: TGTGCCAGCCTTCCGGGGGCTAGCGGGGGGCCGAACTCCGACAATGAGCAGTTCTTC. As protein: CASLPGASGGPNSDNEQFF. The genes are TRBV27 and TRBJ2-1, with 11 bases lining up with TRBD2. The CDR3 is 19 amino acids. Germline CDR1 reads MNHEY; CDR2 reads SMNVEV (reference sequence).

The V gene is TRBV6-5, the J gene TRBJ2-5; no definite D call. The V end was cut by 0 bases, the J end by 0 bases, with 8 bases between. This CDR3 has 15 amino acids. The V gene's germline CDR1 is MNHEY and CDR2 SVGAGI. The CDR3 region is CASSYSALYQETQYF. The CDR3 DNA reads as TGTGCCAGCAGTTACTCGGCCTTGTACCAAGAGACCCAGTACTTC.

The V call is TRBV6-1, the J call TRBJ2-7; 7 bases line up with TRBD1. Germline V gene lookup returns CDR1 MNHNS and CDR2 SASEGT. The CDR3 contains 14 residues. The trim removed 3 bases at V and 3 bases at J, leaving 5 bases unmatched. CDR3 in amino acids: CASSDGQAIYEQYF. For the CDR3, the DNA is TGTGCCAGCAGTGACGGACAGGCAATCTACGAGCAGTACTTC.

The chain combines TRBV27 with TRBJ1-2; 7 bases match TRBD1. V dropped 3 bases and J dropped 6; count of bases not matched to a gene: 4. The CDR3 runs to 13 residues. Germline loops: CDR1 MNHEY, CDR2 SMNVEV (reference sequence). The CDR3 here is CASSFWDSDGYTF. The CDR3 DNA reads as TGTGCCAGCAGTTTTTGGGACAGCGATGGCTACACCTTC.

V usage is TRBV18 and J usage is TRBJ2-3, with 8 positions matching TRBD2. CDR3 length: 21 amino acids. Trimming took 3 bases from V and 1 from J; bases not matched to a gene: 21. Germline-derived CDR1 and CDR2 are KGHSH and LQKENI. The CDR3 bases are TGTGCCAGCTCACCGCACCCCTGGACAGAGAATAATAGCGGGGGCACAGATACGCAGTATTTT. Residues: CASSPHPWTENNSGGTDTQYF.